This paragraph reports one TCR beta chain. This specimen belongs to a study of blood T cell repertoires in COVID-19. At the level of the study: From the United States, Italy and Spain came samples of acute and convalescent COVID-19.

The CDR3 extends over 17 amino acids. Germline V CDR1 and CDR2: SGHVS, FQNEAQ. J lost 1 base, V lost 1 base, and 8 bases had no gene match. Everyone who took part was about 18 to 90 years old, and they came from about 25 US areas. Clinical history reported by participants formed the basis on which cohorts were assigned. In the original processing: Amplification of reference gene primers provided the estimated nucleated cell counts. The data were produced by immunoSEQ multiplex PCR, yet TCRdb's version contains in-frame clones alone and is incomplete. Clonal size and the V and J genes are those of that table, whereas D and trimming came from the DNA. The table shows 200,000 to 250,000 clones, with more than 75% occurring only once.

Sequenced input: PBMCs or T cells enriched from blood (not recorded which). This clonotype was obtained from a woman between 45 and 65 years old who had recovered from COVID-19. The chain uses TRBV7-8 and TRBJ1-1; 8 nucleotides match TRBD1. The CDR3 DNA reads TGTGCCAGCAGCTTAGACCGACAGGGGAGCAAGAACACTGAAGCTTTCTTT. Translating gives CASSLDRQGSKNTEAFF.